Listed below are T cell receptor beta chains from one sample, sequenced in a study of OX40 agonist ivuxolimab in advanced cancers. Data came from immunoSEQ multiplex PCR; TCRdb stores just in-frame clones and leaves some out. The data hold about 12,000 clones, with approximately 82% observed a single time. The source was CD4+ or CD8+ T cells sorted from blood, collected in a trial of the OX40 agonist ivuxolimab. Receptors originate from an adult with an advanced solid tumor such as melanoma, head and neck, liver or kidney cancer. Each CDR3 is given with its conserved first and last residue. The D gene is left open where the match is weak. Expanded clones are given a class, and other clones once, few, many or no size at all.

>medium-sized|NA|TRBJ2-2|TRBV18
TGTGCCAGCCCAGGGAGTGCTGGGGAAAACACCGGGGAGCTGTTTTTT
CASPGSAGENTGELFF
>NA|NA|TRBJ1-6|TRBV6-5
TGTGCCAGCAGTTACTCGACGGGAAGTAATTCACCCCTCCACTTT
CASSYSTGSNSPLHF
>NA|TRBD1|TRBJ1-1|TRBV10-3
TGTGCCATCAAATTAGGACAGGGAGCTGAAGCCCTCTTT
CAIKLGQGAEALF
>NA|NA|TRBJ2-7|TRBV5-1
TGCGCCAGCAGCGGCACCCTAGAACAGAGTACGTACTTC
CASSGTLEQSTYF
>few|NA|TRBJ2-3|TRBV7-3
TGTGCCAGCAGCCCTAATGCCTTGGGGGGAAGTGCGCAGTATTTT
CASSPNALGGSAQYF
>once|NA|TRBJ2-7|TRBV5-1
TGCGCCAGCAGCTTGGGTGAAGGATACGAGCAGTACTTC
CASSLGEGYEQYF
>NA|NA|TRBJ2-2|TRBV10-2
TGCGCCAGCAGTAGAACTCTTGGCGGGGAGCTGTTTTTT
CASSRTLGGELFF
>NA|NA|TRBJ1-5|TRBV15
TGTGCCACCAGCAAGACCCTGTGGGGACCGAATCAGCCCCAGCATTTT
CATSKTLWGPNQPQHF
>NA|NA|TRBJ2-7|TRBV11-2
TGTGCCAGCAGCCTAAGGCTCCTCTCCGAGCAGTACTTC
CASSLRLLSEQYF
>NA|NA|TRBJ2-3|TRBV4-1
TGCGCCAGCAGCCATAGCGCGGGGGCCACAGATACGCAGTATTTT
CASSHSAGATDTQYF